This entry lists 24 T cell receptor beta chains sequenced from one sample in a study of breast tumors, draining lymph nodes, adjacent tissues. The lymph nodes were axillary draining lymph nodes from breast cancer patients. TCRdb analysed the multiplex PCR reads with MiXCR anew, one entry per CDR3 protein. The sample holds roughly 100,000 distinct CDR3 sequences, more than 25% seen once. The sample consisted of axillary lymph node tissue. The source is a female donor with breast cancer. Some clones in this sample may be carry-over from other donors' samples.

This clonotype was seen at least ten times. The chain employs TRBV20-1 and TRBJ2-4; 11 bases match TRBD2. The CDR3 is 15 amino acids. V lost 5 bases and J lost 2; bases outside the gene matches: 5. Per the germline V gene, CDR1 is DFQATT and CDR2 is SNEGSKA (reference sequence). The CDR3 loop is CSAVAGGMSKNIQYF. The CDR3 coding sequence is TGCAGTGCTGTAGCGGGGGGGATGTCCAAAAACATTCAGTACTTC.

Details on this clonotype: Being one base from a much bigger clone, this may be a read error. The chain's CDR3 is CASSLRTSGNYETQHF. CDR3 sequence (DNA): TGTGCCAGCAGTTTAAGGACTAGCGGGAACTATGAGACCCAGCACTTC. The chain is built from TRBV27 and TRBJ2-5, with 12 bases that match TRBD2. This CDR3 contains 16 residues. The germline V gene has CDR1 MNHEY and CDR2 SMNVEV (reference sequence).

This clonotype was seen repeatedly, ten times or more. The gene calls are TRBV14 and TRBJ2-1; D remains unclear. V gave up 4 bases and J gave up 3 bases, with 16 bases separating them. CDR1 and CDR2 (germline): SGHDN, FVKESK. This CDR3 has 16 residues. The CDR3 DNA is TGTGCCAGCAGCCTCCCAGTCACCCCCTACTACAATGAGCAGTTCTTC. Translation: CASSLPVTPYYNEQFF.

This clonotype was detected ten times or more. This chain links TRBV12-3 or TRBV12-4 with TRBJ2-2; D gene uncertain. The CDR3 runs 14 residues. V was cut by 1 base and J by 1 base, with 4 bases left in between. CDR3 sequence reads: CASSLVGNTGELFF. CDR3 coding DNA: TGTGCCAGCAGTTTAGTAGGGAACACCGGGGAGCTGTTTTTT.

This clonotype was detected ten times or more. The chain carries TRBV28 and TRBJ2-7; 7 bases fit TRBD1. V lost 7 bases and J lost 2; bases outside the gene matches: 8. From germline, CDR1 is MDHEN and CDR2 SYDVKM. The CDR3 covers 14 residues. The CDR3 here is CASKPTGRTYEQYF. Written as DNA, the CDR3 is TGTGCCAGCAAACCGACAGGGCGAACCTACGAGCAGTACTTC.

In this sample, this clonotype turned up many times. The rearrangement uses TRBV11-1 and TRBJ1-4; D might be TRBD1 (6 bases). The V and J ends lost 0 bases and 8 bases respectively, with 25 bases between them. The germline V gene encodes CDR1 SGHAT and CDR2 FQDESV (reference sequence). The CDR3 extends over 19 amino acids. The CDR3 protein is CASSLAQGLGLDGTEKLFF. The CDR3 nucleotides are TGTGCCAGCAGCTTAGCGCAGGGGCTGGGGTTGGACGGAACGGAAAAACTGTTTTTT.

This clonotype was picked up many times. J is TRBJ1-5 and V is TRBV12-3 or TRBV12-4; D possibly corresponds to TRBD1 (6 bases). The CDR3 runs 14 residues. V shed 8 bases and J shed 2 bases, with 13 bases lying between them. CDR3 nucleotide sequence: TGTGCCAGCTCGTACAGGGTTGGCAATCAGCCCCAGCATTTT. Translating gives CASSYRVGNQPQHF.

This clonotype has at least ten counts. J is TRBJ1-5 and V is TRBV15; 7 bases are a match to TRBD1. CDR1 is LNHNV, CDR2 YYDKDF, per germline (reference sequence). The J segment lost 2 bases and the V segment lost 1 base, leaving 5 bases of the junction unmatched. The CDR3 loop spans 16 amino acids. CDR3 protein: CATSRVGRGGNQPQHF. CDR3 nucleotide sequence: TGTGCCACCAGCAGAGTAGGCAGGGGGGGCAATCAGCCCCAGCATTTT.

About this clonotype: It is unclear where the CDR3 begins or ends on the DNA, so no DNA is shown, and the CDR3 is as TCRdb lists it. The chain couples TRBV7-9 to TRBJ2-3; the listed D gene, TRBD1, was not tested against the DNA. The CDR3 is 22 amino acids in total, end residues counted. Germline V gene sequence: CDR1 SEHNR, CDR2 FQNEAQ (reference sequence). CDR3 region: CASSFYICSASVGTASTDTQYF.

This clonotype was seen only a few times. The CDR3 sequence: CASSSPWNTEAFF. The CDR3 DNA reads TGTGCCAGCAGCTCTCCATGGAACACTGAAGCTTTCTTT. The chain couples TRBV5-6 to TRBJ1-1; unclear D gene. Germline V gene lookup returns CDR1 SGHDT and CDR2 YYEEEE. V was pared by 3 bases and J by 1 base, with 7 bases between. The CDR3 extends over 13 amino acids.

Comment on this clonotype: One end of the junction is discordant with germline, which a read error may explain. This chain uses TRBV7-9 with TRBJ1-2; D ambiguous. This CDR3 is 15 amino acids long. Germline V gene sequence: CDR1 SEHNR, CDR2 FQNEAQ (reference sequence). DNA of the CDR3: TGTGCCAGCAGCCAAGAAAGCGGAGGGAACTATGGCTACCCCTTC. Translation gives CASSQESGGNYGYPF.

This clonotype has at least ten counts. V usage is TRBV7-2 and J usage is TRBJ2-1; 9 bases are a match to TRBD2. The V segment lost 5 bases and the J segment 4 bases; nucleotides outside the gene matches: 6. CDR1 is SGHTA and CDR2 is FQGNSA in the germline V gene. This CDR3 comprises 15 residues. CDR3 in amino acids: CASSPLAGVYNEQFF. The CDR3 DNA follows: TGTGCCAGCAGCCCCTTAGCGGGGGTTTACAATGAGCAGTTCTTC. The entire variable domain, with the rest obtained from reference TRBV7-2 and TRBJ2-1, is as follows: GAGVSQSPSNKVTEKGKDVELRCDPISGHTALYWYRQSLGQGLEFLIYFQGNSAPDKSGLPSDRFSAERTGGSVSTLTIQRTQQEDSAVYLCASSPLAGVYNEQFFGPGTRLTVL.

This clonotype was found many times. A much larger clone differs by one base, so this may be a read error. The chain joins TRBV20-1 to TRBJ1-2, with D hard to call. There are 12 residues in the CDR3. Germline assignment: CDR1 DFQATT and CDR2 SNEGSKA (reference sequence). CDR3 nucleotide sequence: TGCAGTGCTAGACCTTATTCCTATGGCTCCACCTTC. This encodes CSARPYSYGSTF.

This clonotype came up many times. The rearrangement uses TRBV7-3 and TRBJ2-3; a weak D match, TRBD2 (5 bases). Trimming took off 3 bases at V and 1 base at J, with 11 bases between the two ends. The CDR3 length is 15 residues. Germline V gene lookup returns CDR1 SGHTA and CDR2 FQGTGA. In DNA form, the CDR3 reads TGTGCCAGCAGCTTGCTGGGGAGCCGCACAGATACGCAGTATTTT. Encoded protein: CASSLLGSRTDTQYF. Variable domain in full (rest from reference TRBV7-3 and TRBJ2-3): GAGVSQTPSNKVTEKGKYVELRCDPISGHTALYWYRQSLGQGPEFLIYFQGTGAADDSGLPNDRFFAVRPEGSVSTLKIQRTERGDSAVYLCASSLLGSRTDTQYFGPGTRLTVL.

V is TRBV5-6 and J is TRBJ2-7, with no clear D. Trimming pared 2 bases from V and 9 bases from J, leaving 9 bases between. This CDR3 spans 11 amino acids. Per germline, CDR1 SGHDT and CDR2 YYEEEE. The CDR3 DNA sequence: TGTGCCAGCAGCTTCCTCTCCGCGCAGTACTTC. Its translation is CASSFLSAQYF.

The chain has TRBV6-6 and TRBJ2-5; 10 bases line up with TRBD2. CDR1 is MNHNY, CDR2 SVGAGI, per germline (reference sequence). This CDR3 contains 15 residues. J lost 5 bases, V lost 4 bases, and 7 bases had no gene match. CDR3 DNA: TGTGCCAGCAGTTGGGGGACTAGCGATGACGAGACCCAGTACTTC. Protein: CASSWGTSDDETQYF.

This clonotype has only one observation. It is likely a read error, because the conserved phenylalanine at the end of the CDR3 is missing. The chain is built from TRBV15 and TRBJ2-3, with TRBD2 matching 9 bases. This CDR3 is 18 amino acids long. Trimming took 2 bases from V and 5 from J; bases not matched to a gene: 14. The V gene's germline CDR1 is LNHNV and CDR2 YYDKDF (reference sequence). CDR3 DNA sequence: TGTGCCACCAGCAGACTTCTTATAGCGGGAGAGGACGGAGATACGCAGTATGTC. It translates to CATSRLLIAGEDGDTQYV.

Worth noting for this clonotype: A much larger clone differs by one base, so this may be a read error. The V gene is TRBV5-4, the J gene TRBJ2-6; 8 bases match TRBD1. The junction had 0 bases not matched to a gene; V was cut back by 1 base and J by 6 bases. CDR1 and CDR2 (germline): SGHNT, YYREEE (reference sequence). This CDR3 is built from 14 residues. CDR3 residues: CASSLQGAANVLTF. The CDR3 DNA reads TGTGCCAGCAGCTTGCAGGGGGCGGCCAACGTCCTGACTTTC.

The table lists this clonotype with many counts. This chain uses TRBV28 with TRBJ2-7; 8 bases are a match to TRBD2. J was trimmed by 6 bases and V by 1 base; bases with no gene match: 11. Germline lookup yields CDR1 MDHEN and CDR2 SYDVKM. This CDR3 has 16 amino acids. The CDR3: CASSLFEAGVYTEQYF. DNA of the CDR3: TGTGCCAGCAGTTTATTCGAAGCGGGAGTGTATACCGAGCAGTACTTC.

The sample holds many counts of this clonotype. For the CDR3, the DNA is TGTGCCAGTAGTCCTACAAAACTCGCCCCCTCCTACGAGCAGTACTTC. Encoded protein: CASSPTKLAPSYEQYF. This rearrangement joins TRBV19 to TRBJ2-7; D unclear. Germline-derived CDR1 and CDR2 are LNHDA and SQIVND (reference sequence). The CDR3 extends over 16 amino acids. V was trimmed by 5 bases and J by 0 bases, leaving 17 bases between them.

The genes are TRBV6-4 and TRBJ1-1; TRBD1 agrees at 9 bases. Germline assignment: CDR1 MRHNA and CDR2 SNTAGT. The CDR3 covers 15 residues. After removal of 2 bases from V and 4 bases from J, the junction contained 5 bases not matched to a gene. The CDR3 DNA reads as TGTGCCAGCAGTGACGGGGACAGGGCTAGCACTGAAGCTTTCTTT. Protein product: CASSDGDRASTEAFF.

The V and J genes are TRBV4-1 and TRBJ1-6, with 12 bases aligning to TRBD1. CDR3 length: 18 residues. Per the germline V gene, CDR1 is MGHRA and CDR2 is YSYEKL. The junction had 11 bases not matched to a gene; V was cut back by 3 bases and J by 8 bases. Here the CDR3 reads CASSHLTWDRGLDSPLHF. CDR3 in DNA: TGCGCCAGCAGCCACTTGACCTGGGACAGGGGGCTAGATTCACCCCTCCACTTT.

This clonotype was recorded only once. The V and J genes are TRBV19 and TRBJ2-7; D perhaps matches TRBD2 (5 bases). Between the trimmed V and J ends, which lost 9 bases and 9 bases, there was a span of 18 bases. This CDR3 has 12 amino acids. Germline CDR1 is LNHDA and CDR2 is SQIVND (reference sequence). CDR3 nucleotide sequence: TGTGCCAGCAGTGACTCGACTAACGGGCAGTACTTC. Translating gives CASSDSTNGQYF.

This clonotype was detected many times. A much bigger clone sits one base away, suggesting this may be a read error. V gene TRBV24-1 combines with J gene TRBJ2-1; 8 bases line up with TRBD2. J gave up 6 bases and V 4 bases, and 10 bases lay outside the gene matches. The CDR3 covers 16 residues. Germline loops: CDR1 KGHDR, CDR2 SFDVKD. Written as DNA, the CDR3 is TGTGCCACCAGTGAAGCAGGACCAGCGGGAGTCAATGAGCAGTTCTTC. It specifies CATSEAGPAGVNEQFF.